These 26 T cell receptor beta chains originate from one sample sequenced in a study of shared clonotypes between healthy human individuals. Some clones are missing from TCRdb's copy, which holds only in-frame ones; the method was immunoSEQ multiplex PCR. The data show hundreds of thousands of clones, more than 70% seen once. Sequences were obtained from memory CD4+ T cells sorted from blood. Regarding subset: CD45RA-negative fraction. The receptors stem from a young woman in good health.

On this clone: Other DNA sequences in this sample translate to the same CDR3. V usage is TRBV2 and J usage is TRBJ2-1, with D maybe TRBD2 (6 bases). V was shortened by 7 bases and J by 7 bases, with 11 bases between the two germline ends. Germline CDR1 SNHLY, CDR2 FYNNEI. The CDR3 is 12 residues long. DNA for the CDR3: TGTGCCAGCACGACCCGGGGGAATGAGCAGTTCTTC. It yields the protein CASTTRGNEQFF.

The V gene is TRBV5-4, the J gene TRBJ1-2; 7 bases match TRBD1. V shed 4 bases, J shed 4 bases, and the junction held 10 bases outside the gene matches. The V gene's germline CDR1 is SGHNT and CDR2 YYREEE (reference sequence). The CDR3 has 15 residues. This chain's CDR3 is CASSPEQGRTYGYTF. CDR3 nucleotide sequence: TGTGCCAGCAGCCCGGAACAGGGGCGAACCTATGGCTACACCTTC.

The chain uses TRBV25-1 and TRBJ1-6; D not resolved. Trimming took off 1 base at V and 7 bases at J, with 14 bases between the two ends. Germline CDR1 reads MGHDK; CDR2 reads SYGVNS. The CDR3 is 16 amino acids. CDR3 region: CASSESATPSNSPLHF. The CDR3, as DNA: TGTGCCAGCAGTGAATCTGCGACACCTAGCAATTCACCCCTCCACTTT. Using reference TRBV25-1 and TRBJ1-6 for the parts outside the CDR3, the full variable domain is EADIYQTPRYLVIGTGKKITLECSQTMGHDKMYWYQQDPGMELHLIHYSYGVNSTEKGDLSSESTVSRIRTEHFPLTLESARPSHTSQYLCASSESATPSNSPLHFGNGTRLTVT.

This chain connects TRBV4-1 to TRBJ2-7; D call uncertain. The ends were cut back, 0 bases at V and 0 bases at J, with 12 bases in the middle. The CDR3 is 16 residues long. CDR1 MGHRA and CDR2 YSYEKL come from the germline V gene. This chain's CDR3 is CASSQDYRRYSYEQYF. The CDR3 nucleotides are TGCGCCAGCAGCCAAGACTATAGGCGTTACTCCTACGAGCAGTACTTC.

This chain connects TRBV19 to TRBJ1-2; 10 bases match TRBD1. V shed 4 bases, J shed 3 bases, and the junction held 2 bases outside the gene matches. From germline, CDR1 is LNHDA and CDR2 SQIVND (reference sequence). There are 14 residues in the CDR3. CDR3 nucleotide sequence: TGTGCCAGTAGTAGGGACAGGGGTCACTATGGCTACACCTTC. It specifies CASSRDRGHYGYTF.

The chain links TRBV5-5 to TRBJ2-7, with a possible D match to TRBD1 (5 bases). Per germline, CDR1 SGHKS and CDR2 YYEKEE (reference sequence). This CDR3 has 13 residues. Between the trimmed V and J ends, which lost 5 bases and 1 base, there was a span of 10 bases. The CDR3 bases are TGTGCCAGCAGATTCCAGGGTTCCTACGAGCAGTACTTC. It codes for CASRFQGSYEQYF.

The rearrangement links TRBV19 to TRBJ2-2; D possibly uses TRBD1 or TRBD2 (5 bases each). The CDR3 consists of 14 residues. Per the germline V gene, CDR1 is LNHDA and CDR2 is SQIVND (reference sequence). V dropped 3 bases and J dropped 6 bases, with 11 bases sitting between them. CDR3 DNA sequence: TGTGCCAGTAGTATCGAAGAGGGGTCCGGGGAGCTGTTTTTT. Its translation is CASSIEEGSGELFF.

This clone was seen a handful of times. Other DNA sequences from this sample encode an identical CDR3 as well. This chain uses TRBV28 with TRBJ1-5; no definite D call. The CDR3 contains 12 residues. Looked up from germline, CDR1 is MDHEN and CDR2 is SYDVKM. The V end lost 3 bases, the J end lost 4 bases, and 4 bases lay between the germline ends. The DNA of the CDR3 is TGTGCCAGCAGTTTCGGGAATCAGCCCCAGCATTTT. It translates to CASSFGNQPQHF.

V gene TRBV9 combines with J gene TRBJ2-2; no clear D gene. The V and J ends lost 0 bases and 3 bases respectively, with 6 bases between them. From germline, CDR1 is SGDLS and CDR2 YYNGEE. The CDR3 is 14 residues long. CDR3 in amino acids: CASSVVTDTGELFF. The CDR3 DNA sequence: TGTGCCAGCAGCGTAGTCACTGACACCGGGGAGCTGTTTTTT. The full variable domain, rest sourced from reference TRBV9 and TRBJ2-2, is DSGVTQTPKHLITATGQRVTLRCSPRSGDLSVYWYQQSLDQGLQFLIQYYNGEERAKGNILERFSAQQFPDLHSELNLSSLELGDSALYFCASSVVTDTGELFFGEGSRLTVL.

The chain employs TRBV27 and TRBJ1-5; possibly TRBD1 for D (6 bases). With 2 bases removed from V and 1 base from J, the gap between germline ends came to 9 bases. CDR3 length equals 15 residues. Germline loops: CDR1 MNHEY, CDR2 SMNVEV (reference sequence). CDR3 protein: CASSLQGMSNQPQHF. Written as DNA, the CDR3 is TGTGCCAGCAGTTTACAGGGGATGAGCAATCAGCCCCAGCATTTT.

This clone is a singleton in its sample. The V call is TRBV6-1, the J call TRBJ1-2, with a possible D match to TRBD1 (5 bases). Germline CDR1 and CDR2: MNHNS and SASEGT. Trimming took off 4 bases at V and 3 bases at J, with 9 bases between the two ends. CDR3 length: 13 residues. CDR3 protein: CASSVGADYGYTF. The CDR3 nucleotides are TGTGCCAGCAGTGTAGGGGCCGACTATGGCTACACCTTC.

This clone occurred a few times. The gene calls are TRBV14 and TRBJ2-1, with a weak D call TRBD2 (5 bases). The CDR3 covers 15 residues. The V end lost 4 bases, the J end lost 0 bases, and 10 bases lay between the germline ends. CDR1 and CDR2 from the germline V gene are SGHDN and FVKESK. The CDR3 nucleotides read TGTGCCAGCAGCCGGCGGAGGAGCTCCTACAATGAGCAGTTCTTC. This sequence encodes CASSRRRSSYNEQFF.

This chain uses TRBV28 with TRBJ1-2; the D gene is possibly TRBD1 (6 bases). Germline V gene sequence: CDR1 MDHEN, CDR2 SYDVKM. This CDR3 region has 14 residues. Trimming left V 6 bases short and J 4 bases short, with 15 bases between. CDR3: CASSLRGQFYGYTF. For the CDR3, the DNA is TGTGCCAGCAGCCTGCGGGGGCAGTTCTATGGCTACACCTTC.

The genes are TRBV11-3 and TRBJ2-1; the D gene is possibly TRBD1 (5 bases). V was pared by 10 bases and J by 2 bases, with 12 bases between. This CDR3 spans 13 amino acids. Per the germline V gene, CDR1 is SGHNT and CDR2 is YENEEA. CDR3 loop: CANRFGAYNEQFF. CDR3 nucleotide sequence: TGTGCCAACAGGTTTGGGGCCTACAATGAGCAGTTCTTC.

This clone was observed a handful of times. The chain couples TRBV27 to TRBJ2-2; D not resolved. The germline CDR1 and CDR2 sequences are MNHEY and SMNVEV (reference sequence). V lost 2 bases and J lost 3, with 10 bases in between. This CDR3 has 15 amino acids. The CDR3: CASSLEIVYTGELFF. CDR3 sequence (DNA): TGTGCCAGCAGTTTAGAAATTGTGTACACCGGGGAGCTGTTTTTT.

This clone has only a few counts. The chain links TRBV7-9 to TRBJ2-4; D is unresolved. The CDR3 is 15 amino acids. CDR1 and CDR2 (germline): SEHNR, FQNEAQ (reference sequence). V was trimmed by 4 bases and J by 0 bases, leaving 10 bases between them. CDR3 nucleotides: TGTGCCAGCAGCTCGGACGGATTAGCCAAAAACATTCAGTACTTC. Protein product: CASSSDGLAKNIQYF.

The chain employs TRBV9 and TRBJ1-2; D is unresolved. V was cut by 0 bases and J by 8 bases, with 8 bases left in between. The germline V gene has CDR1 SGDLS and CDR2 YYNGEE. The CDR3 sequence is 12 residues long. CDR3 sequence (DNA): TGTGCCAGCAGCGTAGAAAGGTTCGGCTACACCTTC. Amino acid sequence: CASSVERFGYTF.

Points on this clone: Additional DNA sequences in this sample encode the identical CDR3. The V and J genes are TRBV19 and TRBJ1-5, with 8 bases that match TRBD1. CDR1 is LNHDA, CDR2 SQIVND, per germline (reference sequence). After removal of 6 bases from V and 2 bases from J, the junction contained 6 bases not matched to a gene. CDR3 length equals 15 residues. The chain's CDR3 is CASSRQGAGNQPQHF. The CDR3 nucleotides read TGTGCCAGTAGCCGCCAGGGGGCCGGCAATCAGCCCCAGCATTTT. Filled out from reference TRBV19 and TRBJ1-5, the complete variable domain reads DGGITQSPKYLFRKEGQNVTLSCEQNLNHDAMYWYRQDPGQGLRLIYYSQIVNDFQKGDIAEGYSVSREKKESFPLTVTSAQKNPTAFYLCASSRQGAGNQPQHFGDGTRLSIL.

This clone has a single count. The rearrangement uses TRBV29-1 and TRBJ1-2; D unresolved. The V end lost 7 bases, the J end lost 6 bases, and 18 bases lay between the germline ends. The CDR3 has 13 residues. The germline V gene has CDR1 SQVTM and CDR2 ANQGSEA. The CDR3 spells CSGLGSGLNGYTF. DNA of the CDR3: TGCAGCGGCCTCGGTTCAGGCTTAAATGGCTACACCTTC. The full variable domain, rest sourced from reference TRBV29-1 and TRBJ1-2, is SAVISQKPSRDICQRGTSLTIQCQVDSQVTMMFWYRQQPGQSLTLIATANQGSEATYESGFVIDKFPISRPNLTFSTLTVSNMSPEDSSIYLCSGLGSGLNGYTFGSGTRLTVV.

The V gene is TRBV5-1, the J gene TRBJ2-1; no definite D call. Germline V CDR1 and CDR2: SGHRS, YFSETQ. The CDR3 covers 15 residues. V dropped 0 bases and J dropped 8 bases, with 15 bases sitting between them. The CDR3 reads CASSLVGEPGDEQFF. The DNA of the CDR3 is TGCGCCAGCAGCTTGGTAGGAGAGCCCGGCGATGAGCAGTTCTTC.

With regard to this clone: The DNA is omitted, as the CDR3 cannot be located on it reliably, and the CDR3 follows TCRdb's listing. The chain joins TRBV6-5 to TRBJ2-2; the table's D gene call, TRBD2, was not cross checked with the DNA. Ends included, the CDR3 has 14 residues. Looked up from germline, CDR1 is MNHEY and CDR2 is SVGAGI. CDR3 amino acids: CASSFLERTGELFF.

This chain uses TRBV9 with TRBJ1-3; perhaps TRBD1 as D (5 bases). This CDR3 has 14 residues. Germline CDR1 SGDLS, CDR2 YYNGEE. V gave up 3 bases and J gave up 4 bases, with 11 bases separating them. The CDR3 sequence is CASSGRQHGNTIYF. CDR3 sequence (DNA): TGTGCCAGCAGCGGCCGACAGCACGGAAACACCATATATTTT.

The table lists this clone with a few counts. The V call is TRBV6-1, the J call TRBJ2-4; D assignment may be TRBD1 or TRBD2 (5 bases each). This CDR3 comprises 13 residues. Germline V lookup: CDR1 MNHNS, CDR2 SASEGT. The ends were cut back, 3 bases at V and 8 bases at J, with 11 bases in the middle. CDR3 loop: CASSDGRGDIQYF. In nucleotides, the CDR3 is TGTGCCAGCAGTGATGGTAGGGGAGACATTCAGTACTTC.

Here the CDR3 DNA reads TGCGCCAGCAGCCATCGGGACGGAGACAATGAGCAGTTCTTC. Amino acids: CASSHRDGDNEQFF. The chain employs TRBV4-1 and TRBJ2-1; D may match TRBD1 or TRBD2 (5 bases each). This CDR3 has 14 residues. Germline V CDR1 and CDR2: MGHRA, YSYEKL. The V end was cut by 3 bases, the J end by 5 bases, with 11 bases between.

The table lists this clone with a few counts. The V and J genes are TRBV5-4 and TRBJ2-5; TRBD1 aligns across 7 bases. Unmatched junction bases numbered 8, after V lost 4 bases and J lost 2 bases. Germline CDR1 SGHNT, CDR2 YYREEE (reference sequence). The CDR3 extends over 15 amino acids. CDR3: CASSPSGTAQETQYF. The DNA of the CDR3 is TGTGCCAGCAGCCCCTCCGGGACAGCTCAAGAGACCCAGTACTTC.

The genes are TRBV2 and TRBJ2-7; the match to TRBD2 covers 9 bases. Looked up from germline, CDR1 is SNHLY and CDR2 is FYNNEI. This CDR3 spans 15 amino acids. The J segment lost 5 bases and the V segment lost 7 bases, leaving 12 bases of the junction unmatched. This CDR3 is CASTSVRGRAHEQYF. The CDR3 nucleotides are TGTGCCAGCACGTCTGTCCGCGGGAGGGCCCACGAGCAGTACTTC.